This T cell receptor beta chain was captured in a study of T cell repertoires in cytomegalovirus infection. On the study more broadly: Both a matching HLA type and CMV infection were indicated by public TCR beta signatures.

Whole-study results and caveats: Ex vivo responses were dominated by HLA-C-restricted CMV-specific TCR beta clonotypes. Public TCR beta family frequency separated CMV-and-HLA carriers, including in an independent cohort.

TCRdb reanalysed the reads using MiXCR and keeps one entry per CDR3 protein. This sample yields approximately 400,000 distinct CDR3 sequences, of which approximately 32% are seen a single time; approximately 13% belongs to the top ten. Germline V lookup: CDR1 KGHDR, CDR2 SFDVKD. This CDR3 is 15 amino acids long. The V gene lost 4 bases and the J gene lost 1 base, with 10 bases spanning the gap. On this clonotype itself: What it binds is not known.

V is TRBV24-1 and J is TRBJ1-5; D is ambiguous. The specimen was PBMCs. The receptor was isolated from a human donor in good health (CMV status not recorded). Some clones in this sample may be carry-over from other donors' samples. The CDR3 DNA follows: TGTGCCACCAGTGAAGCCGGGTCGAGCAATCAGCCCCAGCATTTT. Protein: CATSEAGSSNQPQHF.